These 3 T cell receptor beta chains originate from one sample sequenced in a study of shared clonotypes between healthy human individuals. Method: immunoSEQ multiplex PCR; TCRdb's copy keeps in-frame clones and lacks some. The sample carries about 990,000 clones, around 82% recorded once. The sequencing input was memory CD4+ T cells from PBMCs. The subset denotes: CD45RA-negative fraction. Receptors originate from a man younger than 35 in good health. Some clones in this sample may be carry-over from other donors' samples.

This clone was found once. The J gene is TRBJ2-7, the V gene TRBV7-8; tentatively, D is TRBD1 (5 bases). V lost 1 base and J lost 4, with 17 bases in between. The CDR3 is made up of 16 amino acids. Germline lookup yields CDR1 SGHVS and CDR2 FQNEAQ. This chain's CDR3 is CASSLEGWGYFYEQYF. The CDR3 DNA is TGTGCCAGCAGCTTAGAAGGCTGGGGCTACTTTTACGAGCAGTACTTC. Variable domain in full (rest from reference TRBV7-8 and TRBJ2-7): GAGVSQSPRYKVAKRGQDVALRCDPISGHVSLFWYQQALGQGPEFLTYFQNEAQLDKSGLPSDRFFAERPEGSVSTLKIQRTQQEDSAVYLCASSLEGWGYFYEQYFGPGTRLTVT.

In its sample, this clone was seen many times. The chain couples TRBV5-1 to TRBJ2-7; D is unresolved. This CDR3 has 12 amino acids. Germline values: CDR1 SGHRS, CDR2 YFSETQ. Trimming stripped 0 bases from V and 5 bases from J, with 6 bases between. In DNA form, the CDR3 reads TGCGCCAGCAGCTTGGAGAATCACGAGCAGTACTTC. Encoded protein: CASSLENHEQYF.

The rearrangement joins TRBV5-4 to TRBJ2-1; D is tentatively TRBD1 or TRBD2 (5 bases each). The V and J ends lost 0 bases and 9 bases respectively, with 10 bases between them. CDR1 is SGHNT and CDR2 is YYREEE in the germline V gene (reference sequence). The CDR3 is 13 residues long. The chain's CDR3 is CASSLVSGGEQFF. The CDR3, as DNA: TGTGCCAGCAGCTTGGTGTCTGGGGGTGAGCAGTTCTTC.